This is a list of T cell receptor beta chains from one sample in a study of T cells in Graves' hyperthyroidism and ophthalmopathy. MiXCR, applied by TCRdb to the multiplex PCR reads, yields one record per CDR3 protein. There are 200,000 to 250,000 distinct CDR3 sequences in the sample; 17% occur only once, and roughly 50% lies in the top ten. The material sequenced was blood. These receptor sequences come from a man between 50 and 59 years old with Graves' hyperthyroidism. The CDR3 runs from the conserved cysteine through the conserved F or W. A D gene is named only where the DNA matches it firmly. For some rows the clone size is stated as once, few or many, or as a class when expanded; others skip it.

d_gene	len	v_gene	j_gene	abundance	CDR3aa	CDR3nt
TRBD1	15	TRBV20-1	TRBJ2-5	few	CSARDSKGAGETQYF	TGCAGTGCTAGAGACTCTAAGGGGGCCGGAGAGACCCAGTACTTC
TRBD1	15	TRBV25-1	TRBJ2-3	-	CASSGRDRVIDTQYF	TGTGCCAGCAGTGGGAGGGACAGGGTGATAGATACGCAGTATTTT
TRBD2	14	TRBV7-6	TRBJ2-1	many	CASSIFGTSEEQFF	TGTGCCAGCAGCATCTTCGGGACTAGCGAAGAGCAGTTCTTC
-	15	TRBV7-8	TRBJ2-3	many	CASSHRSGNTDTQYF	TGTGCCAGCAGCCATCGTTCCGGGAACACAGATACGCAGTATTTT
TRBD2	16	TRBV10-2	TRBJ2-1	-	CASSETGGRAYNEQFF	TGCGCCAGCAGTGAAACGGGCGGGAGGGCCTATAATGAGCAGTTCTTC
-	13	TRBV7-2	TRBJ2-1	-	CASAGLFYNEQFF	TGTGCCAGCGCTGGTCTTTTCTACAATGAGCAGTTCTTC
TRBD2	14	TRBV18	TRBJ2-7	many	CASSIAGGPGEQYF	TGTGCCAGCTCAATAGCGGGAGGGCCCGGCGAGCAGTACTTC
-	13	TRBV2	TRBJ2-5	many	CASSEGGYGTQYF	TGTGCCAGCAGTGAAGGGGGATACGGGACCCAGTACTTC
TRBD2	19	TRBV24-1	TRBJ2-3	-	CATSDPNPGLAFVTDTQYF	TGTGCCACCAGTGATCCAAATCCGGGACTAGCGTTTGTCACAGATACGCAGTATTTT
TRBD1	15	TRBV11-3	TRBJ2-1	many	CASSSPERGRDEQFF	TGTGCCAGCAGCTCTCCCGAAAGGGGGCGCGATGAGCAGTTCTTC
TRBD1	16	TRBV7-6	TRBJ2-7	many	CASSLAGTGGLNEQYF	TGTGCCAGCAGCTTAGCCGGGACAGGGGGATTGAACGAGCAGTACTTC
-	13	TRBV6-1	TRBJ2-7	-	CASSGIAGDEQYF	TGTGCCAGCAGTGGGATTGCGGGTGACGAGCAGTACTTC
-	12	TRBV20-1	TRBJ1-2	many	CSASTPDYGYTF	TGCAGTGCTAGTACCCCAGACTATGGCTACACCTTC
-	16	TRBV27	TRBJ2-1	few	CASSVAGMRSYNEQFF	TGTGCCAGCAGTGTAGCAGGGATGCGCTCCTACAATGAGCAGTTCTTC